This TCR beta chain was identified in a study of T-cell memory formation after mild COVID-19. Study summary: Among the donors, TCR clusters were largely specific to each donor. Study-wide results and limits: The appearance of some responding clones in pre-infection memory suggested that cross-reactive memory joined. Clones that contracted clustered mainly in CM and EM if CD4+ and in EMRA if CD8+.

Via MiXCR, TCRdb re-called the 5' RACE reads, giving one row per CDR3 protein. The table lists about 170,000 distinct CDR3 sequences, around 13% of them singletons. The table lists this clonotype with a few counts. Its antigen is currently unknown. This CDR3 comprises 13 residues. Between the trimmed V and J ends, which lost 7 bases and 8 bases, there was a span of 16 bases. CDR1 and CDR2 (germline): MDHEN, SYDVKM. V gene TRBV28 combines with J gene TRBJ2-3; TRBD2 might be the D (6 bases). This TCR was recovered from a man between 18 and 35 years old who had mild COVID-19 (a few samples of this study predate the infection). Cell type and time point are not known. The sequencing input was PBMCs or a T cell subset sorted from them (not recorded which). The CDR3 DNA is TGTGCCAGCACGAAACTAGCCCTAGGTACGCAGTATTTT. Residues: CASTKLALGTQYF.